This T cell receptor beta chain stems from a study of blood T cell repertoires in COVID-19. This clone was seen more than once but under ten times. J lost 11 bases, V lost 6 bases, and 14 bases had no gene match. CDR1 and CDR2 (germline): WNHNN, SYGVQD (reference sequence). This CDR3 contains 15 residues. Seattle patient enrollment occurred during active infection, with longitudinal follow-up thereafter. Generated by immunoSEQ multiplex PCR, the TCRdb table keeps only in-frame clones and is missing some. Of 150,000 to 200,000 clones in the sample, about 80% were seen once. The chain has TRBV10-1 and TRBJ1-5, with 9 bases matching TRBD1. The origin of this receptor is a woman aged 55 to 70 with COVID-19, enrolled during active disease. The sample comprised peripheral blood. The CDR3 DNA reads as TGCGCCAGCAGCCCGGACAGGGGCTCCCGGTTGGCCCAGCATTTT. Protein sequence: CASSPDRGSRLAQHF.